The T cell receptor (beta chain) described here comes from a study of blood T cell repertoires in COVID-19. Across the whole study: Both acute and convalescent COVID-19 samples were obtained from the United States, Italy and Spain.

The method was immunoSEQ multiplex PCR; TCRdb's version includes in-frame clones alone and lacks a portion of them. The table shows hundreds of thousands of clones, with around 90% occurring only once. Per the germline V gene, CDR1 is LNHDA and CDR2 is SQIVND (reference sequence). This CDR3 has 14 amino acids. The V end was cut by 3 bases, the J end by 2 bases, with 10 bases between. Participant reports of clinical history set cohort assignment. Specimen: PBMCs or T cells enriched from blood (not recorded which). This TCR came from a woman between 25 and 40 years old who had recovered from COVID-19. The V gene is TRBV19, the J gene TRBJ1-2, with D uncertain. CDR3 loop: CASSIPPENYGYTF. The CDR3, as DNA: TGTGCCAGTAGTATCCCTCCGGAGAACTATGGCTACACCTTC.